This T cell receptor beta chain was sequenced during a study of T cells in Graves' hyperthyroidism and ophthalmopathy. Amplified TCR beta CDR3 regions derived from RNA transcripts. The HTBI primer set drove a first-round RT-PCR of the TCR CDR3. TCRdb passed the multiplex PCR reads through MiXCR, listing each CDR3 protein once. The sample lists approximately 500,000 distinct CDR3 sequences, about 45% occurring once. V was pared by 2 bases and J by 5 bases, with 19 bases between. The CDR3 runs 16 residues. Germline values: CDR1 LGHNA, CDR2 YSLEER. In this sample, this clonotype turned up many times. The genes are TRBV4-3 and TRBJ2-7, with D possibly TRBD2 on 6 matching bases. The sequence derives from a woman younger than 30 with Graves' hyperthyroidism. The sample comprised peripheral blood or thyroid tissue (not recorded which). The CDR3 region has the DNA TGCGCCAGCAGCCAAAGATATGTGGTGGGGGAGGACGAGCAGTACTTC. This gives the protein CASSQRYVVGEDEQYF.